Listed here are 29 T cell receptor beta chains from one sample, sequenced in a study of Graves' ophthalmopathy and Graves' hyperthyroidism. As the template, RNA transcripts were used to amplify TCR beta CDR3 regions. HTBI primers primed a first-round RT-PCR, and a second-round multiplex PCR followed. TCRdb analysed the multiplex PCR reads with MiXCR anew, one entry per CDR3 protein. The sample includes 650,000 to 900,000 distinct CDR3 sequences, 35% to 50% of them seen just once. Sequences were obtained from peripheral blood. Receptors originate from an adult man with Graves' ophthalmopathy.

This clonotype was counted only a few times. CDR3 residues: CASSRGTTGSLTYEQYF. The CDR3 DNA reads TGTGCCAGCAGCCGAGGAACGACAGGGTCGCTAACCTACGAGCAGTACTTC. The J gene is TRBJ2-7, the V gene TRBV14; 7 bases fit TRBD1. The CDR3 is 17 residues long. Germline V lookup: CDR1 SGHDN, CDR2 FVKESK. V trimming: 4 bases; J trimming: 2 bases; junction bases outside the gene matches: 14.

This clonotype was recorded many times. V and J are TRBV29-1 and TRBJ1-1; D uncertain. CDR1 and CDR2 (germline): SQVTM, ANQGSEA. The CDR3 spans 11 residues. V was clipped by 5 bases and J by 3 bases, with 7 bases between them. This CDR3 reads CSVTGDTEAFF. The CDR3 coding sequence is TGCAGCGTTACGGGTGACACTGAAGCTTTCTTT.

This chain links TRBV12-3 or TRBV12-4 with TRBJ2-1, with D possibly being TRBD2 (5 bases). V lost 5 bases, J lost 14 bases, and 13 bases lay in between. The CDR3 is 11 residues long. DNA for the CDR3: TGTGCCAGCAGTGCGACGCGGCGGGAGTTCTTC. It codes for CASSATRREFF.

V is TRBV5-1 and J is TRBJ1-2; TRBD1 agrees at 7 bases. Germline V CDR1 and CDR2: SGHRS, YFSETQ. This CDR3 is built from 15 residues. J lost 0 bases, V lost 0 bases, and 2 bases had no gene match. This chain's CDR3 is CASSLGDRANYGYTF. CDR3 coding DNA: TGCGCCAGCAGCTTGGGGGACAGAGCTAACTATGGCTACACCTTC.

The J gene is TRBJ2-7, the V gene TRBV11-2; D gene uncertain. The CDR3 totals 14 residues. Per the germline V gene, CDR1 is SGHAT and CDR2 is FQNNGV. Trimming took off 5 bases at V and 4 bases at J, with 15 bases between the two ends. In nucleotides, the CDR3 is TGTGCCAGCAGCCTCGGCGTCAGACCTTACGAGCAGTACTTC. Protein: CASSLGVRPYEQYF.

This clonotype was seen many times. In nucleotides, the CDR3 is TGTGCCAGCAGCTTCGGACAGAACAATAACTATGGCTACACCTTC. This gives the protein CASSFGQNNNYGYTF. This chain connects TRBV7-9 to TRBJ1-2; weak D call: TRBD1 (6 bases). This CDR3 region has 15 residues. In germline, CDR1 is SEHNR, CDR2 FQNEAQ (reference sequence). Trimming removed 3 bases from V and 1 base from J, with 12 bases in between.

This sequence joins TRBV3-1 and TRBJ1-2; D is ambiguous. The CDR3 is 13 amino acids. CDR1 is LGHDT, CDR2 YNNKEL, per germline (reference sequence). Trimming removed 0 bases at V and 8 bases at J, with 10 bases between. The CDR3 bases are TGTGCCAGCAGCCAAGATCCATTTTGGGGCTACACCTTC. Amino acids: CASSQDPFWGYTF.

This clonotype appeared a few times. The genes are TRBV6-6 and TRBJ1-4; TRBD1 might be the D (5 bases). Germline CDR1 and CDR2: MNHNY and SVGAGI (reference sequence). The CDR3 runs to 14 residues. The germline V and J ends were trimmed by 6 bases and 2 bases, with 10 bases remaining between them. Here the CDR3 reads CASSLGHTNEKLFF. The DNA of the CDR3 is TGTGCCAGCAGCCTCGGACACACTAATGAAAAACTGTTTTTT.

A few counts support this clonotype. The chain recombines TRBV12-3 or TRBV12-4 with TRBJ2-2, with D hard to call. The CDR3 length is 15 residues. V lost 5 bases to trimming and J lost 2 bases, with 12 bases between them. This CDR3 is CASSEEFVNTGELFF. The CDR3 region has the DNA TGTGCCAGCAGTGAGGAGTTTGTCAACACCGGGGAGCTGTTTTTT.

V is TRBV20-1 and J is TRBJ2-5; TRBD2 matches at 7 bases. This CDR3 is 13 amino acids long. The germline gives CDR1 DFQATT, CDR2 SNEGSKA (reference sequence). Here the CDR3 reads CSRAGANQETQYF. The CDR3 DNA follows: TGCAGCCGGGCGGGAGCGAACCAAGAGACCCAGTACTTC.

The chain employs TRBV19 and TRBJ1-5; unclear D gene. V lost 3 bases and J lost 7, with 7 bases in between. CDR1 and CDR2 (germline): LNHDA, SQIVND (reference sequence). The CDR3 consists of 12 residues. CDR3 residues: CASSIGRQPQHF. CDR3 DNA sequence: TGTGCCAGTAGTATTGGGCGGCAGCCCCAGCATTTT.

The chain employs TRBV15 and TRBJ1-1; TRBD1 is a possible D gene (5 bases). V lost 7 bases and J lost 6, with 21 bases in between. The CDR3 contains 15 residues. Germline CDR1 LNHNV, CDR2 YYDKDF (reference sequence). The CDR3 DNA reads TGTGCCACCACGGAGGGAGGGACTGACCAACCTGAAGCTTTCTTT. This translates into CATTEGGTDQPEAFF.

V gene TRBV2 combines with J gene TRBJ1-5; possible D gene TRBD1, 5 bases. The CDR3 length is 16 residues. Trimming removed 6 bases from V and 4 bases from J, with 19 bases in between. Germline V gene data show CDR1 as SNHLY and CDR2 as FYNNEI. The CDR3 loop reads CASSQTTGGTNQPQHF. The DNA for the CDR3 is TGTGCCAGCAGCCAGACAACGGGGGGAACTAATCAGCCCCAGCATTTT.

To note about this clonotype: A read error may be the cause here, since a much bigger clone is one base away. V and J are TRBV5-6 and TRBJ2-7, with a tentative D call TRBD1 (6 bases). V lost 7 bases to trimming and J lost 6 bases, with 14 bases between them. The germline V gene encodes CDR1 SGHDT and CDR2 YYEEEE. The length of the CDR3 is 12 residues. CDR3 nucleotides: TGTGCCAGCGGGAAGGCACAGGGCGAGCAGTACTTC. Translated: CASGKAQGEQYF.

The V call is TRBV29-1, the J call TRBJ1-2; 8 nucleotides line up with TRBD1. There are 15 residues in the CDR3. J was trimmed by 8 bases and V by 8 bases; bases with no gene match: 19. Germline CDR1 is SQVTM and CDR2 is ANQGSEA. CDR3 coding DNA: TGCAGCACAAAACTAGCCGGGACAGGCGTTGAGGGCTACACCTTC. Amino acids: CSTKLAGTGVEGYTF. Combining the CDR3 with reference TRBV29-1 and TRBJ1-2 gives the whole variable domain SAVISQKPSRDICQRGTSLTIQCQVDSQVTMMFWYRQQPGQSLTLIATANQGSEATYESGFVIDKFPISRPNLTFSTLTVSNMSPEDSSIYLCSTKLAGTGVEGYTFGSGTRLTVV.

V gene TRBV7-9 combines with J gene TRBJ2-5; tentative D call: TRBD1 (6 bases). This CDR3 spans 15 amino acids. In germline, CDR1 is SEHNR, CDR2 FQNEAQ (reference sequence). Trimming took off 5 bases at V and 1 base at J, with 14 bases between the two ends. Here the CDR3 DNA reads TGTGCCAGCAGCACATACAGGGAACTCCAAGAGACCCAGTACTTC. It yields the protein CASSTYRELQETQYF.

A single count supports this clonotype. V is TRBV2 and J is TRBJ2-5; 14 positions agree with TRBD2. The CDR3 has 14 amino acids. From germline, CDR1 is SNHLY and CDR2 FYNNEI. V was pared by 7 bases and J by 7 bases, with 5 bases of the junction left unmatched. In nucleotides, the CDR3 is TGTGCCAGCACGGGGACTAGCGGGAGTGGGACCCAGTACTTC. Amino acid sequence: CASTGTSGSGTQYF.

This clonotype showed up many times. CDR3 sequence: CASSESGREDTEAFF. Here the CDR3 DNA reads TGCGCCAGCAGTGAGTCGGGCAGGGAGGACACTGAAGCTTTCTTT. The gene calls are TRBV10-1 and TRBJ1-1; TRBD1 might be the D (5 bases). V lost 0 bases and J 3 bases, leaving 11 bases between the germline ends. The CDR3 runs to 15 residues. Per germline, CDR1 WNHNN and CDR2 SYGVQD (reference sequence).

This clonotype was picked up a small number of times. CDR3: CASSQEHRGNYSPLHF. CDR3 nucleotide sequence: TGTGCCAGCAGCCAGGAACACCGGGGGAACTATTCACCCCTCCACTTT. The chain couples TRBV25-1 to TRBJ1-6, with a weak D call TRBD1 (5 bases). V was clipped by 6 bases and J by 8 bases, with 20 bases between them. This CDR3 contains 16 residues. Germline CDR1 MGHDK, CDR2 SYGVNS. Complete variable domain (other parts from reference TRBV25-1 and TRBJ1-6): EADIYQTPRYLVIGTGKKITLECSQTMGHDKMYWYQQDPGMELHLIHYSYGVNSTEKGDLSSESTVSRIRTEHFPLTLESARPSHTSQYLCASSQEHRGNYSPLHFGNGTRLTVT.

The J gene is TRBJ1-3, the V gene TRBV6-5; 7 bases fit TRBD1. Germline V gene sequence: CDR1 MNHEY, CDR2 SVGAGI. V trimming: 6 bases; J trimming: 7 bases; junction bases outside the gene matches: 6. This CDR3 has 13 residues. The CDR3 DNA sequence: TGTGCCAGCAGCCCGACAGGGACGAACACCATATATTTT. Its translation: CASSPTGTNTIYF.

The chain uses TRBV2 and TRBJ1-2, with a possible D match to TRBD1 (5 bases). In germline, CDR1 is SNHLY, CDR2 FYNNEI. Deletions cut 5 bases from V and 8 bases from J, with 15 bases between. The CDR3 has 13 amino acids. The CDR3 region is CASSLIRGRGYTF. CDR3 bases: TGTGCCAGCAGTTTGATTAGGGGAAGAGGCTACACCTTC. Filled out from reference TRBV2 and TRBJ1-2, the complete variable domain reads EPEVTQTPSHQVTQMGQEVILRCVPISNHLYFYWYRQILGQKVEFLVSFYNNEISEKSEIFDDQFSVERPDGSNFTLKIRSTKLEDSAMYFCASSLIRGRGYTFGSGTRLTVV.

Concerning this clonotype itself: The germline gene is not matched at one end of the junction; a read error may be the cause. The V and J genes are TRBV10-3 and TRBJ2-7, with 9 bases identical to TRBD1. CDR1 is ENHRY and CDR2 is SYGVKD in the germline V gene. This CDR3 contains 17 residues. The CDR3 loop is CASSEASGGTGFLEQYF. The CDR3, as DNA: TGTGCCAGCAGTGAAGCTTCAGGTGGGACAGGGTTTCTCGAGCAGTACTTC.

This rearrangement joins TRBV19 to TRBJ1-1; D uncertain. Trimming cost V 2 bases and J 0 bases, with 10 bases left between them. The CDR3 runs to 15 residues. In germline, CDR1 is LNHDA, CDR2 SQIVND (reference sequence). The CDR3 DNA is TGTGCCAGTAGTATATATGGGGAAATGAACACTGAAGCTTTCTTT. The encoded protein is CASSIYGEMNTEAFF.

This clonotype was detected ten times or more. This chain connects TRBV2 to TRBJ2-7, with D unresolved. CDR3 length: 11 residues. V lost 5 bases to trimming and J lost 5 bases, with 7 bases between them. Germline CDR1 and CDR2: SNHLY and FYNNEI. CDR3 residues: CASSFPNEQYF. The CDR3 nucleotides read TGTGCCAGCAGTTTTCCTAACGAGCAGTACTTC.

The rearrangement joins TRBV25-1 to TRBJ2-2, with D possibly matching TRBD2 (6 bases). The germline V and J ends were trimmed by 6 bases and 0 bases, with 20 bases remaining between them. The germline V gene has CDR1 MGHDK and CDR2 SYGVNS. This CDR3 contains 18 residues. Here the CDR3 reads CASSLGNPTSPNTGELFF. DNA of the CDR3: TGTGCCAGCAGCTTAGGTAACCCCACTAGCCCGAACACCGGGGAGCTGTTTTTT.

The gene calls are TRBV6-5 and TRBJ2-5; 10 nucleotides align to TRBD1. The V and J ends lost 6 bases and 4 bases, in that order; junction bases with no gene match: 11. CDR3 length: 16 residues. Germline V CDR1 and CDR2: MNHEY, SVGAGI. CDR3 DNA: TGTGCCAGCAGGGCCACCTCCGGGACAGGGGTAGAGACCCAGTACTTC. Encoded protein: CASRATSGTGVETQYF.

The rearrangement joins TRBV28 to TRBJ1-1, with D unresolved. V shed 1 base and J shed 4 bases, with 10 bases lying between them. The CDR3 loop spans 14 amino acids. CDR1 and CDR2 from the germline V gene are MDHEN and SYDVKM. The CDR3 region has the DNA TGTGCCAGCAGTTTATCCCCGGGGTCCACTGAAGCTTTCTTT. It translates to CASSLSPGSTEAFF.

CDR3 in amino acids: CSVEDRVRETQYF. DNA of the CDR3: TGCAGCGTTGAAGACAGGGTAAGAGAGACCCAGTACTTC. This chain connects TRBV29-1 to TRBJ2-5, with D tentatively TRBD1 (5 bases). Germline V gene lookup returns CDR1 SQVTM and CDR2 ANQGSEA. There are 13 residues in the CDR3. V lost 0 bases and J lost 4, with 9 bases in between.

The chain combines TRBV6-6 with TRBJ1-6; D is perhaps TRBD1 (5 bases). Trimming shortened V by 2 bases and J by 10 bases, and 12 bases separated the two germline ends. The germline gives CDR1 MNHNY, CDR2 SVGAGI (reference sequence). The CDR3 is 14 residues long. CDR3 DNA sequence: TGTGCCAGCAGTTACGGGCAGGGTACATCACCCCTCCACTTT. Translating it yields CASSYGQGTSPLHF.